One sample yielded the 25 T cell receptor beta chains listed below, sequenced in a study of CD8+CD57+ T cells in acquired aplastic anemia. Genomic DNA, serving as template, underwent TCR beta VDJ and CDR3 profiling. TCRdb itself ran the reads through MiXCR, one entry per CDR3 protein. The profile shows approximately 470,000 distinct CDR3 sequences, 25% to 40% of them singletons. Patients picked for sequencing had shown CD8+CD57+ cell expansion detected by flow cytometry. Specimen: sorted CD4+, CD8+, or CD8+CD57+ T cells (not recorded which) from PBMCs. The origin of the receptors is a human donor with aplastic anemia.

Regarding this clonotype: The CDR3 ends on some other residue instead of the conserved phenylalanine or tryptophan, so this is likely a read error. The J gene is TRBJ2-7, the V gene TRBV2, with 7 bases aligning to TRBD1. Germline CDR1 and CDR2: SNHLY and FYNNEI. V was clipped by 2 bases and J by 4 bases; unmatched bases: 5. This CDR3 region has 14 residues. CDR3 protein: CASSETGVLYEQYL. The CDR3 DNA is TGTGCCAGCAGTGAAACAGGGGTTCTGTACGAGCAGTACCTC.

This chain links TRBV4-2 with TRBJ1-5; 8 bases align to TRBD1. Germline loops: CDR1 LGHNA, CDR2 YNFKEQ. The junction had 5 bases not matched to a gene; V was cut back by 4 bases and J by 6 bases. The CDR3 has 14 amino acids. CDR3 coding DNA: TGTGCCAGCAGCCGAGGACAGGGCCCTCAGCCCCAGCATTTT. Translation: CASSRGQGPQPQHF.

The CDR3 nucleotides are TGCGCCAGCAGCTTGCCCCTTAGTAACAATGAGCAGTTCTTC. Amino acids: CASSLPLSNNEQFF. The chain carries TRBV5-1 and TRBJ2-1; D remains ambiguous. Trimming stripped 1 base from V and 5 bases from J, with 10 bases between. The CDR3 has 14 residues. From germline, CDR1 is SGHRS and CDR2 YFSETQ.

DNA for the CDR3: TGTGCCAGCAGCTCACAGGCGGTCAATCAGCCCCAGCATTTT. Translating it yields CASSSQAVNQPQHF. This chain links TRBV7-3 with TRBJ1-5; a possible D gene is TRBD1 (5 bases). Trimming removed 4 bases from V and 3 bases from J, with 10 bases in between. This CDR3 region has 14 residues. Germline CDR1 SGHTA, CDR2 FQGTGA.

The chain couples TRBV3-1 to TRBJ2-7; TRBD1 matches at 7 bases. Trimming took 3 bases from V and 4 from J; bases not matched to a gene: 6. Germline V gives CDR1 LGHDT, CDR2 YNNKEL (reference sequence). CDR3 length: 14 amino acids. CDR3: CASSQTTGTYEQYF. The CDR3 bases are TGTGCCAGCAGCCAGACGACAGGGACGTACGAGCAGTACTTC.

The chain links TRBV6-1 to TRBJ1-1; 9 positions match TRBD1. The V segment lost 6 bases and the J segment 0 bases; nucleotides outside the gene matches: 2. Germline V gene lookup returns CDR1 MNHNS and CDR2 SASEGT. The CDR3 totals 14 residues. CDR3 sequence reads: CASSRDRVNTEAFF. The CDR3 DNA follows: TGTGCCAGCAGCAGGGACAGGGTGAACACTGAAGCTTTCTTT.

This clonotype was seen a handful of times. The CDR3 spells CASSRQGSETQYF. DNA for the CDR3: TGTGCCAGCAGCCGACAGGGGAGCGAGACCCAGTACTTC. The chain joins TRBV5-5 to TRBJ2-7; 8 nucleotides line up with TRBD1. The better agreement between TRBJ2-5 and the DNA end casts doubt on the J call. The germline gives CDR1 SGHKS, CDR2 YYEKEE (reference sequence). CDR3 length equals 13 residues.

The V and J genes are TRBV20-1 and TRBJ1-5; 7 bases align to TRBD1. This CDR3 is 13 amino acids long. Trimming cost V 5 bases and J 7 bases; bases outside gene matches: 8. In germline, CDR1 is DFQATT, CDR2 SNEGSKA (reference sequence). CDR3 DNA sequence: TGCAGTGCTTCAGGGGGGGTCTCGCAGCCCCAGCATTTT. Residues: CSASGGVSQPQHF.

The chain links TRBV15 to TRBJ2-1, with a possible D match to TRBD2 (5 bases). Germline V gives CDR1 LNHNV, CDR2 YYDKDF (reference sequence). V lost 0 bases and J 9 bases, leaving 12 bases between the germline ends. The CDR3 extends over 14 amino acids. As DNA, the CDR3 is TGTGCCACCAGCAGAGATCAAGAGGGTTCTGAGCAGTTCTTC. This encodes CATSRDQEGSEQFF.

V and J are TRBV5-4 and TRBJ2-5; TRBD1 agrees at 8 bases. V was pared by 4 bases and J by 4 bases, with 3 bases of the junction left unmatched. CDR1 is SGHNT, CDR2 YYREEE, per germline (reference sequence). The CDR3 consists of 13 residues. For the CDR3, the DNA is TGTGCCAGCAGCCTCGACAGGGGAGAGACCCAGTACTTC. This translates into CASSLDRGETQYF.

In this sample, this clonotype turned up a few times. The genes are TRBV11-2 and TRBJ2-7, with D perhaps TRBD1 (5 bases). This CDR3 has 14 residues. CDR1 SGHAT and CDR2 FQNNGV come from the germline V gene. V lost 5 bases to trimming and J lost 0 bases, with 11 bases between them. The CDR3 DNA sequence: TGTGCCAGCAGCATACCAAGGGGCTCCTACGAGCAGTACTTC. It codes for CASSIPRGSYEQYF. Combining the CDR3 with reference TRBV11-2 and TRBJ2-7 gives the whole variable domain EAGVAQSPRYKIIEKRQSVAFWCNPISGHATLYWYQQILGQGPKLLIQFQNNGVVDDSQLPKDRFSAERLKGVDSTLKIQPAKLEDSAVYLCASSIPRGSYEQYFGPGTRLTVT.

This clonotype was seen many times. The V and J genes are TRBV7-2 and TRBJ1-1, with D tentatively TRBD1 (6 bases). The CDR3 consists of 15 residues. Trimming stripped 8 bases from V and 0 bases from J, with 16 bases between. In germline, CDR1 is SGHTA, CDR2 FQGNSA. Here the CDR3 DNA reads TGTGCCAGCCATTTAGGGCGGGGGCTGAACACTGAAGCTTTCTTT. Protein product: CASHLGRGLNTEAFF.

This clonotype has at least ten counts. The rearrangement joins TRBV29-1 to TRBJ2-3, with 12 bases that match TRBD1. This CDR3 is built from 14 residues. Per the germline V gene, CDR1 is SQVTM and CDR2 is ANQGSEA. V lost 7 bases and J lost 6; bases outside the gene matches: 8. Written as DNA, the CDR3 is TGCAGCGCTTTCCGGGACAGGGGGCTGGATACGCAGTATTTT. This sequence encodes CSAFRDRGLDTQYF.

This sequence joins TRBV9 and TRBJ1-3; D unresolved. This CDR3 has 16 residues. Germline V gene sequence: CDR1 SGDLS, CDR2 YYNGEE. Trimming took 0 bases from V and 1 from J, leaving 11 bases between them. The DNA of the CDR3 is TGTGCCAGCAGCGTAGGCCAGAAACTATCTGGAAACACCATATATTTT. Its protein is CASSVGQKLSGNTIYF.

The chain has TRBV20-1 and TRBJ1-1; 7 nucleotides line up with TRBD1. CDR3 length: 15 residues. V dropped 6 bases and J dropped 1; count of bases not matched to a gene: 11. The germline CDR1 and CDR2 sequences are DFQATT and SNEGSKA (reference sequence). CDR3 protein: CSAGIQGRGNTEAFF. CDR3 coding DNA: TGCAGTGCAGGGATACAGGGGCGGGGGAACACTGAAGCTTTCTTT.

The rearrangement uses TRBV20-1 and TRBJ1-1; the D gene is possibly TRBD1 (5 bases). The V end lost 0 bases, the J end lost 8 bases, and 13 bases lay between the germline ends. The CDR3 is made up of 13 amino acids. Germline CDR1 reads DFQATT; CDR2 reads SNEGSKA (reference sequence). In DNA form, the CDR3 reads TGCAGTGCTAGAGATAAGGGGATGGGGGAAGCTTTCTTT. It is translated as CSARDKGMGEAFF.

As concerns this clonotype: A much more abundant neighbour one base away suggests this may be a read error. The chain combines TRBV19 with TRBJ2-6; D remains ambiguous. V shed 4 bases and J shed 2 bases, with 9 bases lying between them. CDR1 LNHDA and CDR2 SQIVND come from the germline V gene (reference sequence). The CDR3 loop spans 15 amino acids. The CDR3 nucleotides are TGTGCCAGTAGTACGAGAGGAACTGGGGCCAACGTCCTGACTTTC. It specifies CASSTRGTGANVLTF.

On this clonotype: At one end the junction does not follow the germline gene, possibly because of a read error. J is TRBJ2-4 and V is TRBV6-1; 7 positions agree with TRBD1. CDR3 length equals 13 residues. The germline V gene has CDR1 MNHNS and CDR2 SASEGT. The CDR3, as DNA: TGTGCCAGCAGGACCAGACAGGGAAACACTCAGTACTTC. Translated, it gives CASRTRQGNTQYF.

With regard to this clonotype: This may come from a read error, since a much larger clone is one base off. This chain connects TRBV7-2 to TRBJ2-5; D is undetermined. The CDR3 length is 13 residues. In germline, CDR1 is SGHTA, CDR2 FQGNSA. V dropped 3 bases and J dropped 5 bases, with 10 bases sitting between them. CDR3 region: CTSSFGVSETQYF. Written as DNA, the CDR3 is TGTACCAGCAGCTTTGGAGTCTCGGAGACCCAGTACTTC. Together with reference TRBV7-2 and TRBJ2-5, the CDR3 gives the full variable domain: GAGVSQSPSNKVTEKGKDVELRCDPISGHTALYWYRQSLGQGLEFLIYFQGNSAPDKSGLPSDRFSAERTGGSVSTLTIQRTQQEDSAVYLCTSSFGVSETQYFGPGTRLLVL.

This clonotype was observed many times. This chain joins TRBV20-1 and TRBJ1-5, with a tentative D call TRBD1 (6 bases). Trimming cost V 5 bases and J 6 bases, with 11 bases left between them. The CDR3 length is 12 residues. Germline V gives CDR1 DFQATT, CDR2 SNEGSKA (reference sequence). The CDR3 reads CSALQGGQPQHF. CDR3 coding DNA: TGCAGTGCTTTACAGGGAGGTCAGCCCCAGCATTTT.

This clonotype was observed once. This rearrangement joins TRBV19 to TRBJ1-2; D unclear. Germline loops: CDR1 LNHDA, CDR2 SQIVND (reference sequence). The length of the CDR3 is 12 residues. CDR3 bases: TGTGCTAGAGTCATACCAGGCTATGGCTACACCTTC. It codes for CARVIPGYGYTF.

Comment on this clonotype: A clone one base away is much larger, so this may be a read error. V usage is TRBV7-9 and J usage is TRBJ1-2; 8 bases match TRBD1. CDR3 length: 15 residues. Germline-derived CDR1 and CDR2 are SEHNR and FQNEAQ (reference sequence). J gave up 8 bases and V 8 bases, and 16 bases lay outside the gene matches. The CDR3 region is CASGATQGVSSGYTF. CDR3 DNA sequence: TGTGCCAGCGGCGCCACACAGGGGGTATCAAGCGGCTACACCTTC.

The chain is built from TRBV2 and TRBJ2-3; 7 bases are a match to TRBD1. Looked up from germline, CDR1 is SNHLY and CDR2 is FYNNEI. V shed 8 bases, J shed 1 base, and the junction held 6 bases outside the gene matches. The CDR3 spans 14 residues. CDR3 protein: CASLIDRGTDTQYF. CDR3 coding DNA: TGTGCCAGCCTTATAGACAGGGGCACAGATACGCAGTATTTT.

The chain links TRBV6-2 or TRBV6-3 to TRBJ2-7, with D possibly TRBD1 on 5 matching bases. The germline gives CDR1 MNHEY, CDR2 SVGEGT. V was clipped by 5 bases and J by 5 bases, with 16 bases between them. This CDR3 comprises 14 residues. As DNA, the CDR3 is TGTGCCAGCAGTGACGGGCAGGGCATGGACGAGCAGTACTTC. Translation gives CASSDGQGMDEQYF.

This clonotype was found a few times. The V gene is TRBV2, the J gene TRBJ1-5; 9 positions match TRBD1. Trimming removed 0 bases from V and 7 bases from J; junction bases left unmatched: 4. This CDR3 is built from 15 residues. Germline CDR1 and CDR2: SNHLY and FYNNEI. CDR3: CASSEAGQGGQPQHF. For the CDR3, the DNA is TGTGCCAGCAGTGAAGCGGGACAGGGTGGGCAGCCCCAGCATTTT. The complete variable domain, with remaining parts taken from reference TRBV2 and TRBJ1-5, reads EPEVTQTPSHQVTQMGQEVILRCVPISNHLYFYWYRQILGQKVEFLVSFYNNEISEKSEIFDDQFSVERPDGSNFTLKIRSTKLEDSAMYFCASSEAGQGGQPQHFGDGTRLSIL.